This T cell receptor (beta chain) was identified in a study of shared clonotypes between healthy human individuals. Study-level background: Each donor contributed plates that comprised three CD4 naive, three CD4 memory, two CD8 naive and one CD8 memory. General study results and limits: The generation probabilities recorded for non-shared clonotypes fell below those of clonotypes shared by all four donors.

The length of the CDR3 is 15 residues. The V gene end was trimmed by 3 bases and the J gene end by 3 bases; junction bases not matched to a gene: 5. Germline CDR1 is GTSNPN and CDR2 is SVGIG (reference sequence). The study enrolled healthy HIV-negative adults without recent acute infections or vaccinations as donors. Original processing methods: ImmunoSEQ output held junction-only sequences without quality scores, so filtering differed. Assay used: immunoSEQ multiplex PCR; TCRdb lists only in-frame clones, some missing. Clonal size and the V and J genes are those of that table, whereas D and trimming came from the DNA. The profile shows 2 million to 2.5 million clones, about 94% of them singletons. The sample holds one count of this clone. Its antigen is not known.

Sequenced: naive CD4+ T cells sorted from blood. Subset: CD45RA+ positively selected. The clonotype comes from a man between 18 and 29 years old in good health. The chain combines TRBV30 with TRBJ2-1, with TRBD2 matching over 10 bases. CDR3 nucleotides: TGTGCCTGGAGGGGGGGACTAGCGAACTACAATGAGCAGTTCTTC. This gives the protein CAWRGGLANYNEQFF.